Following are 8 T cell receptor beta chains from one sample sequenced in a study of Ad26.COV2.S vaccination and SARS-CoV-2 variants. TCRdb's copy holds only in-frame clones and misses some; the assay was immunoSEQ multiplex PCR. The sample consists of 350,000 to 500,000 clones, 89% of them appearing once. The treatment is: 15 to 20 received Ad26.COV2.S at low or high dose, single or two shots; 5 received placebo; per-sample allocation not given. Sampling happened 63 days after the first vaccine or placebo injection. This material consisted of peripheral blood, taken in a trial of Ad26.COV2.S vaccine versus placebo. The receptors originated from a person between 18 and 59 years old who received the Ad26.COV2.S COVID-19 vaccine or a placebo.

CDR3 sequence (DNA): TGTGCCAGTATGGAGTCTTTTGGGGCAGGGGTAGGCTACACCTTC. Translation: CASMESFGAGVGYTF. This chain connects TRBV19 to TRBJ1-2; D might be TRBD1 (6 bases). CDR1 is LNHDA, CDR2 SQIVND, per germline (reference sequence). This CDR3 has 15 residues. V was pared by 7 bases and J by 8 bases, with 23 bases between. Full variable domain (missing parts from reference TRBV19 and TRBJ1-2): DGGITQSPKYLFRKEGQNVTLSCEQNLNHDAMYWYRQDPGQGLRLIYYSQIVNDFQKGDIAEGYSVSREKKESFPLTVTSAQKNPTAFYLCASMESFGAGVGYTFGSGTRLTVV.

This clone was recorded once. This chain joins TRBV18 and TRBJ2-2; possible D gene TRBD1, 5 bases. The length of the CDR3 is 16 residues. Germline loops: CDR1 KGHSH, CDR2 LQKENI. Trimming cost V 0 bases and J 4 bases, with 12 bases left between them. For the CDR3, the DNA is TGTGCCAGCTCACCACCTGGGGCAGTCGGCACCGGGGAGCTGTTTTTT. This sequence encodes CASSPPGAVGTGELFF.

This clone was seen a single time. The chain has TRBV2 and TRBJ2-7; possible D gene TRBD1, 5 bases. CDR1 SNHLY and CDR2 FYNNEI come from the germline V gene. The V end was cut by 5 bases, the J end by 12 bases, with 11 bases between. This CDR3 is 10 amino acids long. The CDR3 here is CASSPQGPYV. As DNA, the CDR3 is TGTGCCAGCAGTCCCCAGGGTCCGTACGTC.

This clone came up once. V usage is TRBV3-1 (or the pseudogene TRBV3-2) and J usage is TRBJ2-1; possibly TRBD2 for D (5 bases). The germline gives CDR1 LGHDT, CDR2 YNNKEL (reference sequence). The CDR3 has 16 residues. The V gene lost 4 bases and the J gene lost 3 bases, with 16 bases spanning the gap. CDR3 in DNA: TGTGCCAGCAGCCGGCCTCCCGACGGGATCTACAATGAGCAGTTCTTC. It encodes CASSRPPDGIYNEQFF.

The V gene is TRBV12-3 or TRBV12-4, the J gene TRBJ2-1; D is possibly TRBD2 (5 bases). The CDR3 spans 13 residues. V was trimmed by 3 bases and J by 9 bases, leaving 12 bases between them. In DNA, the CDR3 is TGTGCCAGCAGTTTTGGCGGGTACGGTGAGCAGTTCTTC. Its protein is CASSFGGYGEQFF.

The J gene is TRBJ1-1, the V gene TRBV12-3 or TRBV12-4; maybe TRBD1 (6 bases). V was pared by 8 bases and J by 6 bases, with 16 bases between. The CDR3 is 13 residues long. The CDR3 here is CASCSRGRPEAFF. In DNA form, the CDR3 reads TGTGCCAGCTGTTCGCGGGGGCGGCCTGAAGCTTTCTTT.

The rearrangement links TRBV18 to TRBJ1-6, with 8 bases aligning to TRBD1. CDR1 and CDR2 (germline): KGHSH, LQKENI. Trimming cost V 3 bases and J 8 bases; bases outside gene matches: 6. The CDR3 has 15 residues. The CDR3, as DNA: TGTGCCAGCTCACCTATTGGACAGGGTGATTCACCCCTCCACTTT. This encodes CASSPIGQGDSPLHF.

This chain links TRBV6-5 with TRBJ2-5; D possibly matches TRBD1 or TRBD2 (5 bases each). Looked up from germline, CDR1 is MNHEY and CDR2 is SVGAGI. This CDR3 spans 15 amino acids. V lost 2 bases and J lost 5, with 15 bases in between. CDR3 in DNA: TGTGCCAGCAGTTACGGGGGTTTCTCAACGGAGACCCAGTACTTC. This translates into CASSYGGFSTETQYF.